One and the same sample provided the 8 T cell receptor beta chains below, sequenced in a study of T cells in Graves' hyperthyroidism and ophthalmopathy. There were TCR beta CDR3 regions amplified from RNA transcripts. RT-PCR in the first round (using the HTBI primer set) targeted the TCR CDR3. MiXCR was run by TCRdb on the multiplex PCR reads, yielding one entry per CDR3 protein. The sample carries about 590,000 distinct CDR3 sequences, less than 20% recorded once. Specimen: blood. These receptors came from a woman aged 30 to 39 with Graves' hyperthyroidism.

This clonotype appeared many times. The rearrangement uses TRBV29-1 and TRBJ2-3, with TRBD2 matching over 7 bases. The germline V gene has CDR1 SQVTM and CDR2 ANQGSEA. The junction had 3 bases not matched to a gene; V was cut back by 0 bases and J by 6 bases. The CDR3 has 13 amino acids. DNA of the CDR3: TGCAGCGTTGAAGACGGGGGAGGGGATACGCAGTATTTT. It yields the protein CSVEDGGGDTQYF.

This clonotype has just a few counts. The CDR3 reads CSVRGERGSTEAFF. CDR3 nucleotides: TGCAGCGTTCGGGGTGAACGGGGGAGCACTGAAGCTTTCTTT. The J gene is TRBJ1-1, the V gene TRBV29-1; D may be TRBD1 (5 bases). The V and J ends lost 5 bases and 4 bases respectively, with 17 bases between them. Looked up from germline, CDR1 is SQVTM and CDR2 is ANQGSEA. The length of the CDR3 is 14 residues.

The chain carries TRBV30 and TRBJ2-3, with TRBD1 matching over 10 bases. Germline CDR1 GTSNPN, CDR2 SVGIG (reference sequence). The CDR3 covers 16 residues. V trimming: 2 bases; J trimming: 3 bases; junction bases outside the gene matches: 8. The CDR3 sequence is CAWSTPGQGLTDTQYF. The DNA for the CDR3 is TGTGCCTGGAGTACTCCGGGACAGGGGTTGACAGATACGCAGTATTTT.

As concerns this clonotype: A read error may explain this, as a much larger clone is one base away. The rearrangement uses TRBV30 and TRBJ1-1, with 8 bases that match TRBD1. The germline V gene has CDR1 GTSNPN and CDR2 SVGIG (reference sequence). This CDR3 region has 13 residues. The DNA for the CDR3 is TGTGCCTGGTACAGGGGGGAGAACACTGAAGCTTACTTT. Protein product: CAWYRGENTEAYF.

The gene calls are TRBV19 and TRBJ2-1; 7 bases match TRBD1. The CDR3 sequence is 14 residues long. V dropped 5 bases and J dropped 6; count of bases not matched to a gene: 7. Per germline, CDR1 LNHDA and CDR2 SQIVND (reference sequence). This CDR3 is CASSFTTGSNEQFF. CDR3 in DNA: TGTGCCAGTAGTTTTACGACAGGGTCCAATGAGCAGTTCTTC. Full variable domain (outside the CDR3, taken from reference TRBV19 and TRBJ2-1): DGGITQSPKYLFRKEGQNVTLSCEQNLNHDAMYWYRQDPGQGLRLIYYSQIVNDFQKGDIAEGYSVSREKKESFPLTVTSAQKNPTAFYLCASSFTTGSNEQFFGPGTRLTVL.

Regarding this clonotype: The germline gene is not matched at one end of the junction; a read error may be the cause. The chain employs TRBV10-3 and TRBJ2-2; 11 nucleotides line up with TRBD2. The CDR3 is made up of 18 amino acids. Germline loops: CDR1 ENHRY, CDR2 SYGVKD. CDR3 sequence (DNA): TGTGCCATCAGTGATCCGGGACTAGCGGTCATGAACACCAGGGAGCTGTTTTTT. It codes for CAISDPGLAVMNTRELFF.

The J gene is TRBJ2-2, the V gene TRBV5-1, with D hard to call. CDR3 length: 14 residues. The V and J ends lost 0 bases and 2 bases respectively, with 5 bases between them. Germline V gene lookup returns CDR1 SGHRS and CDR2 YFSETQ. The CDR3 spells CASSLGVNTGELFF. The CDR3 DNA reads TGCGCCAGCAGCTTGGGGGTCAACACCGGGGAGCTGTTTTTT.

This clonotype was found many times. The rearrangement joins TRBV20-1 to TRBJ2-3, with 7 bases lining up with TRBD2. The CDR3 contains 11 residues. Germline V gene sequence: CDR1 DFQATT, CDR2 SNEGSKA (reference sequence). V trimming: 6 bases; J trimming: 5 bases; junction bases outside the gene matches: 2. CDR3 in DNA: TGCAGTGCAGCGGGAAGAGATACGCAGTATTTT. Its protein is CSAAGRDTQYF.